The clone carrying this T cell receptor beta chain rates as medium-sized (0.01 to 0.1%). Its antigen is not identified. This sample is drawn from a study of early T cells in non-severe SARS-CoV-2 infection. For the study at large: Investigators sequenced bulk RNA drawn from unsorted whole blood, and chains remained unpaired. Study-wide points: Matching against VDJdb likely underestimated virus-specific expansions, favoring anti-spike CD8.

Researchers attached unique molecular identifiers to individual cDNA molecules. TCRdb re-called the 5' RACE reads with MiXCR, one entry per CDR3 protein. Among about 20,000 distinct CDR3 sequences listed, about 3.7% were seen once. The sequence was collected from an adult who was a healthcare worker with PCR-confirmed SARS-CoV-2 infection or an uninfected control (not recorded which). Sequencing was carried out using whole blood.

CDR3 in DNA: TGTGCCAGCAGTTTGTCGGAGGTTGCGGGGGAAGGCTACACCTTC. Amino acids: CASSLSEVAGEGYTF. The chain recombines TRBV12-3 or TRBV12-4 with TRBJ1-2; perhaps TRBD1 as D (5 bases). Trimming cost V 3 bases and J 8 bases, with 19 bases left between them. The CDR3 runs to 15 residues.